This TCR beta chain derives from a study of beta chain features in type 1 diabetes. Markers CD45RO/CCR7/CD25/CD127/CD95/CD27 served to sort CD4+ naive, central memory, regulatory and stem cell-like memory cells. V was trimmed by 2 bases and J by 6 bases, leaving 14 bases between them. The CDR3 has 15 amino acids. Germline values: CDR1 MNHEY, CDR2 SMNVEV (reference sequence). Study results and caveats: Patients showed naive, central memory and Treg TCRB repertoires that appeared more similar than those of healthy donors.

Concerning this clone itself: Antigen unknown.

Isolated RNA was reverse transcribed in full, so expressed TCRB transcripts were sequenced. Only in-frame clones appear in the TCRdb table, and some are missing; sequencing was by immunoSEQ multiplex PCR. This table holds roughly 350,000 clones, approximately 10% found once. The gene calls are TRBV27 and TRBJ2-1; TRBD2 might be the D (5 bases). The TCR originated in a woman in her 30s in good health. The sequenced sample consisted of naive CD4+ T cells from blood. CDR3 sequence: CASSLAGEPFNEQFF. CDR3 DNA: TGTGCCAGCAGTTTAGCGGGTGAGCCCTTCAATGAGCAGTTCTTC.